A selection of T cell receptor beta chains follows, all from one sample in a study of blood T cell repertoires in COVID-19. Libraries were prepared by immunoSEQ multiplex PCR; TCRdb keeps only in-frame clonotypes and omits some of them. Here the sample spans about 160,000 clones, approximately 84% being singletons. Sequencing input: peripheral blood. These receptors were taken from a woman aged 45-65 years with COVID-19, enrolled during active disease. The CDR3 runs from the conserved cysteine through the conserved F or W. Each record gives: V gene, clone size, D gene, J gene, CDR3 DNA, CDR3 protein. A D gene is named only where the DNA matches it firmly. Clone size, where shown, is once, few, many, or a class for clones that have expanded.

v_call: TRBV10-3; clone_size: NA; d_call: NA; j_call: TRBJ2-5; cdr3_nt: TGTGCCATCAGTGACTCTCGAGTCTCAACCCAGTACTTC; cdr3_aa: CAISDSRVSTQYF
v_call: TRBV18; clone_size: NA; d_call: NA; j_call: TRBJ1-1; cdr3_nt: TGTGCCAGCTCACCACCAAGCTCGAACACTGAAGCTTTCTTT; cdr3_aa: CASSPPSSNTEAFF
v_call: TRBV10-3; clone_size: NA; d_call: TRBD1; j_call: TRBJ1-1; cdr3_nt: TGTGCCATCAGTGACGGGACAGTGGACACTGAAGCTTTCTTT; cdr3_aa: CAISDGTVDTEAFF
v_call: TRBV28; clone_size: NA; d_call: NA; j_call: TRBJ2-1; cdr3_nt: TGTGCCAGCAATCGGGGGGCGGTTAACAATGAGCAGTTCTTC; cdr3_aa: CASNRGAVNNEQFF
v_call: TRBV7-9; clone_size: NA; d_call: TRBD2; j_call: TRBJ2-5; cdr3_nt: TGTGCCAGCAGCTTAGACGGGCGGGGGGGCCGAGAGACCCAGTACTTC; cdr3_aa: CASSLDGRGGRETQYF
v_call: TRBV11-3; clone_size: NA; d_call: NA; j_call: TRBJ2-3; cdr3_nt: TGTGCCAGCAGCTTAGCACAGGGATGGACAGATACGCAGTATTTT; cdr3_aa: CASSLAQGWTDTQYF
v_call: TRBV11-3; clone_size: once; d_call: NA; j_call: TRBJ2-5; cdr3_nt: TGTGCCAGCAGCCCTGACTCGTGGTACCAAGAGACCCAGTACTTC; cdr3_aa: CASSPDSWYQETQYF
v_call: TRBV1; clone_size: NA; d_call: NA; j_call: TRBJ2-5; cdr3_nt: TGCACCAGCAGCCAAGCAGGGTATGCGGGGTCCCAGTACTTC; cdr3_aa: CTSSQAGYAGSQYF
v_call: TRBV15; clone_size: NA; d_call: TRBD1; j_call: TRBJ1-4; cdr3_nt: TGTGCCACCAGCAGGGGACAGGGGGACCTTAATGAAAAACTGTTTTTT; cdr3_aa: CATSRGQGDLNEKLFF
v_call: TRBV19; clone_size: NA; d_call: TRBD1; j_call: TRBJ2-7; cdr3_nt: TGTGCCAGTAGAAACACAGGGGCCCACGAGCAGTACTTC; cdr3_aa: CASRNTGAHEQYF
v_call: TRBV7-2; clone_size: NA; d_call: TRBD2; j_call: TRBJ2-7; cdr3_nt: TGTGCCAGCAGCTGGGAGCGGGGGGTCTACGAGCAGTACTTC; cdr3_aa: CASSWERGVYEQYF
v_call: TRBV28; clone_size: few; d_call: NA; j_call: TRBJ1-5; cdr3_nt: TGTGCCAGCAGTTTTTATCGCAGGGTGGGTAATCAGCCCCAGCATTTT; cdr3_aa: CASSFYRRVGNQPQHF
v_call: TRBV4-1; clone_size: NA; d_call: TRBD2; j_call: TRBJ2-5; cdr3_nt: TGCGCCAGCAGCCAAGAGCTAGCGGGGCTTCGGGAGGAGACCCAGTACTTC; cdr3_aa: CASSQELAGLREETQYF
v_call: TRBV21-1; clone_size: NA; d_call: NA; j_call: TRBJ2-4; cdr3_nt: TGTGCCAGCAGCCCGACACTAGTTTCAGCCAAAAACATTCAGTACTTC; cdr3_aa: CASSPTLVSAKNIQYF
v_call: TRBV12-3/TRBV12-4; clone_size: once; d_call: NA; j_call: TRBJ2-1; cdr3_nt: TGTGCCAGCAGCCGCGACTACAATGAGCAGTTCTTC; cdr3_aa: CASSRDYNEQFF
v_call: TRBV5-1; clone_size: once; d_call: NA; j_call: TRBJ2-3; cdr3_nt: TGCGCCAGCAGCAATATAGCTCACACAGATACGCAGTATTTT; cdr3_aa: CASSNIAHTDTQYF
v_call: TRBV4-3; clone_size: NA; d_call: NA; j_call: TRBJ1-1; cdr3_nt: TGCGCCAGCGGAGAAGGAGGGACGGAGAACACTGAAGCTTTCTTT; cdr3_aa: CASGEGGTENTEAFF
v_call: TRBV28; clone_size: NA; d_call: TRBD1; j_call: TRBJ1-1; cdr3_nt: TGTGCCAGCAGTTTCCTCGGACAGGGCACTGAAGCTTTCTTT; cdr3_aa: CASSFLGQGTEAFF
v_call: TRBV12-3/TRBV12-4; clone_size: NA; d_call: NA; j_call: TRBJ2-1; cdr3_nt: TGTGCCACCCTAGAGAGCTCCTACAATGAGCAGTTCTTC; cdr3_aa: CATLESSYNEQFF
v_call: TRBV27; clone_size: NA; d_call: TRBD1; j_call: TRBJ2-5; cdr3_nt: TGTGCCAGCAGACGGACAGGGGAAGAGACCCAGTACTTC; cdr3_aa: CASRRTGEETQYF
v_call: TRBV5-1; clone_size: few; d_call: TRBD2; j_call: TRBJ2-3; cdr3_nt: TGCGCCAGCAGCTTGGGGAGCGGGGGGGCGATAGATACGCAGTATTTT; cdr3_aa: CASSLGSGGAIDTQYF
v_call: TRBV9; clone_size: NA; d_call: TRBD2; j_call: TRBJ2-3; cdr3_nt: TGTGCCAGCAGCGTAGGGTCTAGCGGGGGCCACACAGATACGCAGTATTTT; cdr3_aa: CASSVGSSGGHTDTQYF
v_call: TRBV9; clone_size: NA; d_call: NA; j_call: TRBJ2-2; cdr3_nt: TGTGCCAGCAGCGTTGGCCCCACCGGGGAGCTGTTTTTT; cdr3_aa: CASSVGPTGELFF
v_call: TRBV6-1; clone_size: NA; d_call: NA; j_call: TRBJ1-1; cdr3_nt: TGTGCCAGCAGTGAAGACAGGGCCACTGAAGCTTTCTTT; cdr3_aa: CASSEDRATEAFF
v_call: TRBV7-9; clone_size: few; d_call: TRBD1; j_call: TRBJ2-1; cdr3_nt: TGTGCCAGCAGCCTTAAGGGACAGGCAATTGATAACAATGAGCAGTTCTTC; cdr3_aa: CASSLKGQAIDNNEQFF
v_call: TRBV11-3; clone_size: NA; d_call: TRBD2; j_call: TRBJ2-3; cdr3_nt: TGTGCCAGCAGCTTCGGGGGGGCCGGGTTTACGCAGTATTTT; cdr3_aa: CASSFGGAGFTQYF
v_call: TRBV27; clone_size: many; d_call: NA; j_call: TRBJ2-7; cdr3_nt: TGTGCCAGCAGTCCCCGGGGTAGTTGGGGAGAGCAGTACTTC; cdr3_aa: CASSPRGSWGEQYF
v_call: TRBV19; clone_size: once; d_call: NA; j_call: TRBJ1-4; cdr3_nt: TGTGCCAGTGCCCGGGAAAATGAAAAACTGTTTTTT; cdr3_aa: CASARENEKLFF
v_call: TRBV7-9; clone_size: NA; d_call: TRBD1; j_call: TRBJ1-4; cdr3_nt: TGTGCCAGCAGCTTATCGTGGGTCAGGGGGCCCAATCCTAATGAAAAACTGTTTTTT; cdr3_aa: CASSLSWVRGPNPNEKLFF
v_call: TRBV19; clone_size: NA; d_call: NA; j_call: TRBJ1-1; cdr3_nt: TGTGCCAGTAAGGGGCAGGGACTTGGTGCAGCTTTCTTT; cdr3_aa: CASKGQGLGAAFF
v_call: TRBV6-5; clone_size: NA; d_call: NA; j_call: TRBJ2-7; cdr3_nt: TGTGCCAGCAGTTCCGGGTCCGCAACTTACGAGCAGTACTTC; cdr3_aa: CASSSGSATYEQYF
v_call: TRBV6-1; clone_size: NA; d_call: NA; j_call: TRBJ2-7; cdr3_nt: TGTGCCAGCAGTGAAGGGCCAGGGCAGCCCTACGAGCAGTACTTC; cdr3_aa: CASSEGPGQPYEQYF
v_call: TRBV2; clone_size: NA; d_call: TRBD1; j_call: TRBJ1-1; cdr3_nt: TGTGCCAGCCTACAGGGGTGGGACACTGAAGCTTTCTTT; cdr3_aa: CASLQGWDTEAFF
v_call: TRBV5-4; clone_size: NA; d_call: TRBD1; j_call: TRBJ1-2; cdr3_nt: TGTGCCAGCAGCCCCCGACAGGGGAATAACTATGGCTACACCTTC; cdr3_aa: CASSPRQGNNYGYTF
v_call: TRBV3-1/TRBV3-2; clone_size: few; d_call: NA; j_call: TRBJ1-5; cdr3_nt: TGTGCCAGCAGCCAAGCGGCAGCGCCCAATCAGCCCCAGCATTTT; cdr3_aa: CASSQAAAPNQPQHF
v_call: TRBV7-2; clone_size: NA; d_call: TRBD2; j_call: TRBJ2-5; cdr3_nt: TGTGCCAGCAGCTCCCTAGCGGGGGCACTCCAAGAGACCCAGTACTTC; cdr3_aa: CASSSLAGALQETQYF
v_call: TRBV30; clone_size: few; d_call: NA; j_call: TRBJ1-2; cdr3_nt: TGTGCCTGGTCCACAGGGAACTATGGCTACACCTTC; cdr3_aa: CAWSTGNYGYTF
v_call: TRBV4-1; clone_size: NA; d_call: TRBD2; j_call: TRBJ2-7; cdr3_nt: TGCGCCAGCAGCCAAGTGGGCGGGGGGGCCTACGAGCAGTACTTC; cdr3_aa: CASSQVGGGAYEQYF
v_call: TRBV18; clone_size: NA; d_call: TRBD1; j_call: TRBJ1-5; cdr3_nt: TGTGCCAGCTCATCCGGACAGGGAGCCCAGCATTTT; cdr3_aa: CASSSGQGAQHF
v_call: TRBV27; clone_size: NA; d_call: NA; j_call: TRBJ2-2; cdr3_nt: TGTGCCAGCACCCTTTGGGGGGTCGGTAACACCGGGGAGCTGTTTTTT; cdr3_aa: CASTLWGVGNTGELFF
v_call: TRBV10-1; clone_size: NA; d_call: NA; j_call: TRBJ1-6; cdr3_nt: TGCGCCAGCAGGACAGACTATAATTCACCCCTCCACTTT; cdr3_aa: CASRTDYNSPLHF
v_call: TRBV7-2; clone_size: NA; d_call: NA; j_call: TRBJ2-2; cdr3_nt: TGTGCCAGCAGCCGGGTCGGTAGCGTAACCGGGGAGCTGTTTTTT; cdr3_aa: CASSRVGSVTGELFF
v_call: TRBV3-1/TRBV3-2; clone_size: NA; d_call: NA; j_call: TRBJ1-6; cdr3_nt: TGTGCCAGCAGCCAAGCCACGTCCGGGTATAATTCACCCCTCCACTTT; cdr3_aa: CASSQATSGYNSPLHF
v_call: TRBV3-1/TRBV3-2; clone_size: NA; d_call: NA; j_call: TRBJ2-5; cdr3_nt: TGTGCCAGCAGCCTTGGAGACAGTTTCCAAGAGACCCAGTACTTC; cdr3_aa: CASSLGDSFQETQYF
v_call: TRBV10-3; clone_size: NA; d_call: TRBD1; j_call: TRBJ1-2; cdr3_nt: TGTGCCATCAGAGGGACAGGGGATCTGCATGGCTACACCTTC; cdr3_aa: CAIRGTGDLHGYTF
v_call: TRBV28; clone_size: once; d_call: NA; j_call: TRBJ2-2; cdr3_nt: TGTGCCAGCAGTACCCGGGAGCGCAACACCGGGGAGCTGTTTTTT; cdr3_aa: CASSTRERNTGELFF
v_call: TRBV2; clone_size: NA; d_call: NA; j_call: TRBJ1-2; cdr3_nt: TGTGCCAGCACCCGCGACTATGGCTACACCTTC; cdr3_aa: CASTRDYGYTF
v_call: TRBV5-6; clone_size: NA; d_call: NA; j_call: TRBJ1-2; cdr3_nt: TGTGCCAGCAGCTTGGACGAGGTTGGCTATGGCTACACCTTC; cdr3_aa: CASSLDEVGYGYTF
v_call: TRBV11-2; clone_size: NA; d_call: TRBD1; j_call: TRBJ2-4; cdr3_nt: TGTGCCAGCAGCTTAGGGACAGGCGAACTAAGACTAGCCAAAAACATTCAGTACTTC; cdr3_aa: CASSLGTGELRLAKNIQYF
v_call: TRBV18; clone_size: NA; d_call: NA; j_call: TRBJ2-5; cdr3_nt: TGTGCCAGCTCACCTTGGGAGACAGGCCAAGAGACCCAGTACTTC; cdr3_aa: CASSPWETGQETQYF
v_call: TRBV11-2; clone_size: NA; d_call: NA; j_call: TRBJ2-3; cdr3_nt: TGTGCCAGCAGCTCCCGGCCGGGGAGCGGCGGCACAGATACGCAGTATTTT; cdr3_aa: CASSSRPGSGGTDTQYF
v_call: TRBV4-1; clone_size: NA; d_call: TRBD1; j_call: TRBJ1-1; cdr3_nt: TGCGCCAGCAGCCGCGGACAGGGAGTGACTGAAGCTTTCTTT; cdr3_aa: CASSRGQGVTEAFF
v_call: TRBV28; clone_size: NA; d_call: TRBD1; j_call: TRBJ2-1; cdr3_nt: TGTGCCAGCAGTCCTGGACAGGGCTACAATGAGCAGTTCTTC; cdr3_aa: CASSPGQGYNEQFF
v_call: TRBV4-1; clone_size: NA; d_call: TRBD1; j_call: TRBJ1-4; cdr3_nt: TGCGCCAGCAGCCACATAACAGGGGGCGGTGGGGAAAAACTGTTTTTT; cdr3_aa: CASSHITGGGGEKLFF
v_call: TRBV5-1; clone_size: NA; d_call: TRBD2; j_call: TRBJ2-7; cdr3_nt: TGCGCCAGCAGCTTAGCTAGCGGGGGTTCCTACGAGCAGTACTTC; cdr3_aa: CASSLASGGSYEQYF
v_call: TRBV27; clone_size: NA; d_call: TRBD2; j_call: TRBJ2-7; cdr3_nt: TGTGCCAGCAGTTTAGATAGCGGGGGGTCGTACGAGCAGTACTTC; cdr3_aa: CASSLDSGGSYEQYF